The present T cell receptor beta chain was sequenced within a study of cytomegalovirus exposure and HLA in healthy donors. Study-level findings and limits: A few of the chains that were CMV-associated were confirmed in vitro to be specific for CMV antigens.

Sequenced by immunoSEQ multiplex PCR; TCRdb stores in-frame clones only, minus some. Of approximately 150,000 clones detected, about 89% appear once; the ten largest clones hold around 3.2%. Of note for this clone: Its matching antigen is unknown.

V lost 5 bases and J lost 5; bases outside the gene matches: 12. CDR1 is SGHTA and CDR2 is FQGNSA in the germline V gene. This CDR3 is 16 amino acids long. The material sequenced was PBMCs. This receptor was identified in a woman aged 18-29 years in good health and CMV-seropositive. This chain links TRBV7-2 with TRBJ2-7, with 10 bases matching TRBD1. CDR3: CASSQSYAGQGDEQYF. The CDR3 DNA reads TGTGCCAGCAGCCAATCTTACGCCGGACAGGGGGACGAGCAGTACTTC.